The rows below give T cell receptor beta chains drawn from one sample of a study. TCRdb recomputed calls from the 5' RACE reads with MiXCR, one row per CDR3 protein. This sample has over 40,000 distinct CDR3 sequences; roughly a fifth occur once, and the top ten carry 3.5% to 4.5%. Sequenced: Tregs sorted from a lymph node. The receptors derive from a female donor with breast cancer. Both conserved end residues are part of each CDR3. Expanded clones are given a class, and other clones once, few, many or no size at all.

few,TRBV27,TRBJ2-5,CASSLFHGLETQYF
many,TRBV7-2,TRBJ2-3,CASSLLLAGGVTQYF
-,TRBV9,TRBJ1-2,CASSVAEEGRGLYYGYTF
many,TRBV4-2,TRBJ2-7,CASSQGLAGPYEQYF
many,TRBV6-1,TRBJ1-5,CASSLGQSHQLQHF
many,TRBV29-1,TRBJ1-2,CSVEGLLRGYTF
few,TRBV4-3,TRBJ1-2,CASSQDTGGVKGYTF
few,TRBV29-1,TRBJ1-3,CSVEDWAGSSGNTIYF
-,TRBV12-3/TRBV12-4,TRBJ2-7,CASSLAYREQYF
many,TRBV6-5,TRBJ2-7,CASSYSGGSSYEQYF
-,TRBV19,TRBJ1-2,CASSRDRGSYGYAF
-,TRBV10-3,TRBJ2-3,CAISESDGRSTDTQYF
many,TRBV4-1,TRBJ2-7,CASSQQPPFSYEQYF
few,TRBV20-1,TRBJ2-1,CSAGTSGRAETYNEQFF
-,TRBV6-4,TRBJ2-7,CASMSSYEQYF
-,TRBV9,TRBJ1-2,CASSVATGTFDGYTF
medium-sized,TRBV5-1,TRBJ2-7,CASSRQPGTSVHEQYF
few,TRBV7-8,TRBJ2-5,CASSLVLAGTGGETQYF
few,TRBV4-1,TRBJ2-5,CASSQVSGAQETQYF
-,TRBV12-3/TRBV12-4,TRBJ2-1,CASNTGTLYNGQFF
many,TRBV9,TRBJ2-5,CASSTWTSRKETQYF
many,TRBV29-1,TRBJ2-5,CSVLATSVEHKETQYF
-,TRBV27,TRBJ2-2,CASSFRGARYSGELFF
few,TRBV24-1,TRBJ2-7,CATSDWGYEQYF
many,TRBV4-1,TRBJ2-7,CASSQRLAGGYEQYF
-,TRBV7-3,TRBJ2-2,CASSPGTNTGELFF
few,TRBV7-2,TRBJ2-2,CASSLEAGFTGELFF
-,TRBV24-1,TRBJ2-1,CAARRPGNNEQFF
many,TRBV12-3/TRBV12-4,TRBJ2-7,CASSFYGEQYF
-,TRBV29-1,TRBJ2-1,CSVEVREGNEQFF
many,TRBV12-3/TRBV12-4,TRBJ2-5,CASSFSPGGGETQYF